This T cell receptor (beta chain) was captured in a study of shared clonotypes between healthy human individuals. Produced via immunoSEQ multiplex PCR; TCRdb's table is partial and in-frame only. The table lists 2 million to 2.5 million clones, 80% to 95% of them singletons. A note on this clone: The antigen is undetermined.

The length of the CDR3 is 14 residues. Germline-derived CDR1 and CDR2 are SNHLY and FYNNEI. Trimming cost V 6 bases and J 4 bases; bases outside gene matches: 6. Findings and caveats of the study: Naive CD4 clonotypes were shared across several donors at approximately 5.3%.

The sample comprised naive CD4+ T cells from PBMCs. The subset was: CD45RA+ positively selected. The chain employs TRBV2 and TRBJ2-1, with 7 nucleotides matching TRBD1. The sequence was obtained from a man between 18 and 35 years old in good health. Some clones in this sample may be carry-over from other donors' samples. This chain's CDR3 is CASRGTATYNEQFF. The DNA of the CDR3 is TGTGCCAGCAGGGGGACAGCAACTTACAATGAGCAGTTCTTC.